The 18 T cell receptor beta chains below come from one sample, sequenced in a study of CD8 T cells in ankylosing spondylitis. TCRdb called the 5' RACE reads again in MiXCR, with one record for every CDR3 protein. The sample includes approximately 130,000 distinct CDR3 sequences, around 9.3% of them seen just once. The specimen sequenced was blood, either unsorted or a sorted T cell fraction (not recorded which). The receptor source for this set is a male donor with ankylosing spondylitis or in good health (not recorded which).

This clonotype was counted many times. The gene calls are TRBV20-1 and TRBJ2-2; the D gene is possibly TRBD2 (7 bases). Germline CDR1 DFQATT, CDR2 SNEGSKA (reference sequence). V was shortened by 5 bases and J by 5 bases, with 24 bases between the two germline ends. The CDR3 runs to 17 residues. CDR3 in amino acids: CSALLTGGAPGTGELFF. CDR3 DNA: TGCAGTGCTCTCCTGACGGGGGGCGCCCCCGGTACCGGGGAGCTGTTTTTT.

This clonotype showed up many times. The rearrangement joins TRBV7-9 to TRBJ2-1; the D call may be TRBD1 or TRBD2 (5 bases each). Germline lookup yields CDR1 SEHNR and CDR2 FQNEAQ (reference sequence). V lost 5 bases to trimming and J lost 0 bases, with 11 bases between them. CDR3 size: 15 residues. The CDR3 is CASSAPGTSYNEQFF. The DNA for the CDR3 is TGTGCCAGCAGCGCACCGGGGACCTCCTACAATGAGCAGTTCTTC.

This clonotype has ten or more counts. V is TRBV11-3 and J is TRBJ2-1, with D unresolved. Trimming stripped 1 base from V and 5 bases from J, with 9 bases between. CDR1 and CDR2 (germline): SGHNT, YENEEA. The CDR3 extends over 14 amino acids. The CDR3 region has the DNA TGTGCCAGCAGCTTAGCGGGCGAGCACAATGAGCAGTTCTTC. Amino acid sequence: CASSLAGEHNEQFF.

This clonotype has a count of ten or more. The genes are TRBV11-2 and TRBJ2-7; TRBD2 matches at 14 bases. The germline V gene encodes CDR1 SGHAT and CDR2 FQNNGV. V shed 2 bases, J shed 6 bases, and the junction held 15 bases outside the gene matches. The CDR3 loop spans 19 amino acids. The chain's CDR3 is CASSLPRKTSGRAFSEQYF. DNA of the CDR3: TGTGCCAGCAGCTTACCACGAAAGACTAGCGGGAGGGCCTTTTCCGAGCAGTACTTC.

This clonotype was detected ten times or more. The chain joins TRBV7-2 to TRBJ2-7; possible D gene TRBD1, 6 bases. Germline V gene data show CDR1 as SGHTA and CDR2 as FQGNSA. The CDR3 runs 16 residues. The ends were cut back, 5 bases at V and 2 bases at J, with 19 bases in the middle. CDR3 region: CASSRRRDTLTYEQYF. The CDR3 DNA follows: TGTGCCAGCAGCAGGCGCCGGGACACTCTCACCTACGAGCAGTACTTC.

This clonotype was seen a handful of times. J is TRBJ2-5 and V is TRBV23-1, with 9 bases matching TRBD1. TRBV23-1 is an ORF, and what it does is uncertain. This CDR3 has 16 residues. V trimming: 2 bases; J trimming: 4 bases; junction bases outside the gene matches: 8. DNA for the CDR3: TGCGCCAGCAGTCAAAGGGACAGGGAAGGAGGAGAGACCCAGTACTTC. Its translation is CASSQRDREGGETQYF.

This clonotype was detected a few times. The genes are TRBV10-3 and TRBJ2-5; D unresolved. The germline gives CDR1 ENHRY, CDR2 SYGVKD. This CDR3 comprises 12 residues. Trimming removed 0 bases at V and 5 bases at J, with 4 bases between. The CDR3 loop is CAISESWETQYF. The CDR3 nucleotides read TGTGCCATCAGTGAGTCGTGGGAGACCCAGTACTTC.

This clonotype was seen a handful of times. V and J are TRBV5-1 and TRBJ2-1, with 8 nucleotides matching TRBD1. This CDR3 region has 18 residues. J was trimmed by 2 bases and V by 3 bases; bases with no gene match: 13. Germline-derived CDR1 and CDR2 are SGHRS and YFSETQ. CDR3 sequence reads: CASSYETLTGGTYNEQFF. The CDR3 nucleotides are TGCGCCAGCAGCTACGAAACCCTAACAGGGGGTACCTACAATGAGCAGTTCTTC.

This clonotype was counted ten times or more. V usage is TRBV4-1 and J usage is TRBJ1-3; D uncertain. V was cut by 2 bases and J by 1 base, with 3 bases left in between. Germline CDR1 reads MGHRA; CDR2 reads YSYEKL. The CDR3 spans 13 residues. The CDR3 bases are TGCGCCAGCAGCCAACAGTCTGGAAACACCATATATTTT. Protein sequence: CASSQQSGNTIYF.

This clonotype was recorded a few times. The chain uses TRBV19 and TRBJ2-1; 9 bases line up with TRBD2. The V segment lost 7 bases and the J segment 7 bases; nucleotides outside the gene matches: 11. CDR1 and CDR2 from the germline V gene are LNHDA and SQIVND (reference sequence). CDR3 length equals 15 residues. CDR3 protein: CASNVAGGVLNEQFF. The CDR3 DNA is TGTGCCAGTAATGTGGCGGGAGGGGTACTTAATGAGCAGTTCTTC.

J is TRBJ2-3 and V is TRBV5-1; tentatively, D is TRBD1 (6 bases). Germline loops: CDR1 SGHRS, CDR2 YFSETQ. This CDR3 has 14 amino acids. The V gene lost 3 bases and the J gene lost 5 bases, with 13 bases spanning the gap. The DNA for the CDR3 is TGCGCCAGCAGCTCACCGGGACAACAAGATACGCAGTATTTT. This gives the protein CASSSPGQQDTQYF.

Turning to this clonotype: This could be a read error, since a much larger clone is one nucleotide away. The gene calls are TRBV29-1 and TRBJ2-7, with D possibly being TRBD1 or TRBD2 (5 bases each). CDR1 SQVTM and CDR2 ANQGSEA come from the germline V gene. The germline V and J ends were trimmed by 3 bases and 7 bases, with 13 bases remaining between them. The CDR3 extends over 12 amino acids. The CDR3 DNA reads as TGCAGCGTTGACGGGGACGGAAAGGAGCAGTACTTC. This translates into CSVDGDGKEQYF.

At least ten counts were recorded for this clonotype. The chain combines TRBV20-1 with TRBJ2-1, with D tentatively TRBD1 (5 bases). The CDR3 is 13 residues long. Trimming shortened V by 7 bases and J by 2 bases, and 12 bases separated the two germline ends. The germline V gene has CDR1 DFQATT and CDR2 SNEGSKA (reference sequence). DNA for the CDR3: TGCAGTGGAGAATCCAGGGCCTACAATGAGCAGTTCTTC. Translated, it gives CSGESRAYNEQFF.

This clonotype came up many times. The chain is built from TRBV28 and TRBJ2-7, with D possibly matching TRBD1 (5 bases). Trimming pared 4 bases from V and 3 bases from J, leaving 13 bases between. The CDR3 totals 14 residues. Looked up from germline, CDR1 is MDHEN and CDR2 is SYDVKM. CDR3 in DNA: TGTGCCAGCAGTTCTCAGACAGTCCTCTACGAGCAGTACTTC. Amino acid sequence: CASSSQTVLYEQYF.

This clonotype was recorded at least ten times. J is TRBJ2-7 and V is TRBV29-1, with TRBD2 as a possible D gene (7 bases). The CDR3 sequence is 17 residues long. Trimming took 6 bases from V and 0 from J, leaving 24 bases between them. Germline assignment: CDR1 SQVTM and CDR2 ANQGSEA. The CDR3 is CSVGGVQGRSGSYEQYF. The CDR3 DNA is TGCAGCGTGGGGGGGGTACAGGGTAGAAGTGGCTCCTACGAGCAGTACTTC.

In its sample, this clonotype was seen many times. The chain uses TRBV7-6 and TRBJ2-7, with 7 bases aligning to TRBD1. The germline V gene encodes CDR1 SGHVS and CDR2 FNYEAQ. V shed 3 bases, J shed 5 bases, and the junction held 4 bases outside the gene matches. CDR3 length: 13 amino acids. CDR3 sequence: CASSLTGYHEQYF. DNA for the CDR3: TGTGCCAGCAGCTTGACAGGGTACCACGAGCAGTACTTC. The variable domain in full, with the rest retrieved from reference TRBV7-6 and TRBJ2-7, is GAGVSQSPRYKVTKRGQDVALRCDPISGHVSLYWYRQALGQGPEFLTYFNYEAQQDKSGLPNDRFSAERPEGSISTLTIQRTEQRDSAMYRCASSLTGYHEQYFGPGTRLTVT.

This clonotype occurred many times. The chain employs TRBV20-1 and TRBJ2-3, with a weak D call TRBD1 (6 bases). Germline V CDR1 and CDR2: DFQATT, SNEGSKA (reference sequence). The V gene lost 6 bases and the J gene lost 3 bases, with 19 bases spanning the gap. CDR3 length: 15 amino acids. The DNA of the CDR3 is TGCAGTGCCCCTGCCCCTTCGGACAGAACAGATACGCAGTATTTT. Its protein product is CSAPAPSDRTDTQYF.

This clonotype was recorded many times. The genes are TRBV10-3 and TRBJ2-6, with D possibly being TRBD1 (5 bases). The CDR3 covers 15 residues. V was cut by 6 bases and J by 2 bases, with 11 bases left in between. Germline CDR1 and CDR2: ENHRY and SYGVKD. CDR3 sequence (DNA): TGTGCCATCAGCCCCCTAGGGGCTGGGGCCAACGTCCTGACTTTC. Translated: CAISPLGAGANVLTF.